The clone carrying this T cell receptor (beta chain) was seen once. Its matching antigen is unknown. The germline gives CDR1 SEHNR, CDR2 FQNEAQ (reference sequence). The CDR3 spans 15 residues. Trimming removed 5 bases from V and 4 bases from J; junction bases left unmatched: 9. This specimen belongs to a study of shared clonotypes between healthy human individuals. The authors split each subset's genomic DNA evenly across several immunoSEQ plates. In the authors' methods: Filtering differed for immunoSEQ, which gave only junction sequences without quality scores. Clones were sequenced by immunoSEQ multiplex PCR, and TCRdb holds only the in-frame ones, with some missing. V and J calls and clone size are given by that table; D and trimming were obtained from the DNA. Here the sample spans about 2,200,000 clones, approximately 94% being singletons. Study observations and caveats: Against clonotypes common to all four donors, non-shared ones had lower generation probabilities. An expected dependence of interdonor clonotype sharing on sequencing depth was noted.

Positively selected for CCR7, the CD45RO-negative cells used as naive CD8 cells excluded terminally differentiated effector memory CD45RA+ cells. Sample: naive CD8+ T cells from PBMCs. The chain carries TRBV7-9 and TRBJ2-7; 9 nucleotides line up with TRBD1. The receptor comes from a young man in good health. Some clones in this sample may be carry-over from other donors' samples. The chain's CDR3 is CASSVAGQGMYEQYF. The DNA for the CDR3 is TGTGCCAGCAGCGTCGCGGGACAGGGAATGTACGAGCAGTACTTC.